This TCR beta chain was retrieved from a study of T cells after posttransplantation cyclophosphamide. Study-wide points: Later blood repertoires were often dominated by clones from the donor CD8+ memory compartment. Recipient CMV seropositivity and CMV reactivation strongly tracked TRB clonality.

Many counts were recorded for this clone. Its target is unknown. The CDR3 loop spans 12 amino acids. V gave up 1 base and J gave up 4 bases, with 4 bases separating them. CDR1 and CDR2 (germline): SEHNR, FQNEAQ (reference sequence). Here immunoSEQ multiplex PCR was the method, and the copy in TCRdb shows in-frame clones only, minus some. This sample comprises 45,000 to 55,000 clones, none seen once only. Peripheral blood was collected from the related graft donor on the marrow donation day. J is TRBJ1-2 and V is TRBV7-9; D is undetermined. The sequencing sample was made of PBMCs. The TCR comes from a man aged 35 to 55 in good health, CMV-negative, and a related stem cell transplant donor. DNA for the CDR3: TGTGCCAGCAGCTTAGGCGTCTATGGCTACACCTTC. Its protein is CASSLGVYGYTF.